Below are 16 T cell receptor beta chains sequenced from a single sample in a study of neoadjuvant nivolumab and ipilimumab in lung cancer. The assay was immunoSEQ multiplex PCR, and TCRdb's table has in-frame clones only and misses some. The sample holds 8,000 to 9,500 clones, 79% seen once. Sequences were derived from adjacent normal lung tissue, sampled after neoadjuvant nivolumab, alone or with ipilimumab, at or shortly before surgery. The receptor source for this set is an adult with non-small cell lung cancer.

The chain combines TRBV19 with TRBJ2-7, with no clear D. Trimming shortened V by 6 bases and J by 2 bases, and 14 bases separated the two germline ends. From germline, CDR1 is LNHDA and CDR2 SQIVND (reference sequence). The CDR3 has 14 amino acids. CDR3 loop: CASSGGNRPYEQYF. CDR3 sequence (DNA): TGTGCCAGTAGCGGTGGCAACCGTCCCTACGAGCAGTACTTC.

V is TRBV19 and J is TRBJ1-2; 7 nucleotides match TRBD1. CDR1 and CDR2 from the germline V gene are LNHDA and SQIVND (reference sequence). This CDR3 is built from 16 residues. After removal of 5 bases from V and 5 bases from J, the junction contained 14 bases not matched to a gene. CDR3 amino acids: CASSLTGLVRVYGYTF. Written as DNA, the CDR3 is TGTGCCAGTAGTTTGACAGGGTTGGTTAGAGTGTATGGCTACACCTTC.

Here the CDR3 reads CASSLTGGYEQYF. CDR3 sequence (DNA): TGCGCCAGCAGCTTGACAGGGGGCTACGAGCAGTACTTC. The J gene is TRBJ2-7, the V gene TRBV5-1; TRBD1 aligns across 8 bases. The CDR3 has 13 amino acids. The germline gives CDR1 SGHRS, CDR2 YFSETQ. V shed 1 base and J 3 bases; nucleotides not matched to a gene: 0.

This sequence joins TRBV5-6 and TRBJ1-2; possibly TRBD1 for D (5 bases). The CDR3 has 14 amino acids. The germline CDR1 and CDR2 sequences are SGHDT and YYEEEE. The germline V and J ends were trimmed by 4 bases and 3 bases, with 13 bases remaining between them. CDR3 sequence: CASSKERGYYGYTF. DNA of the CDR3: TGTGCCAGCAGCAAGGAACGGGGGTACTATGGCTACACCTTC.

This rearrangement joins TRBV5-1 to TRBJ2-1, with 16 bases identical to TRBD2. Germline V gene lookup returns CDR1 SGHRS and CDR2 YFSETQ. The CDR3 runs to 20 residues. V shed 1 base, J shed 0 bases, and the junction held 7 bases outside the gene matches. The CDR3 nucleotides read TGCGCCAGCAGCTTGATGGGGACTAGCGGGGGGGCCGTCTCCTACAATGAGCAGTTCTTC. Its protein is CASSLMGTSGGAVSYNEQFF.

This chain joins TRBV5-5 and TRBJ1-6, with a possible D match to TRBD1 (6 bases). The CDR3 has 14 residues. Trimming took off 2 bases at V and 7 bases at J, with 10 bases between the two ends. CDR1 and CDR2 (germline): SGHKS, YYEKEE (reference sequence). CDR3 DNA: TGTGCCAGCAGCTTAAACAGGGACAATTCACCCCTCCACTTT. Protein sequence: CASSLNRDNSPLHF. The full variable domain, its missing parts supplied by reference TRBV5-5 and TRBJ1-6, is DAGVTQSPTHLIKTRGQQVTLRCSPISGHKSVSWYQQVLGQGPQFIFQYYEKEERGRGNFPDRFSARQFPNYSSELNVNALLLGDSALYLCASSLNRDNSPLHFGNGTRLTVT.

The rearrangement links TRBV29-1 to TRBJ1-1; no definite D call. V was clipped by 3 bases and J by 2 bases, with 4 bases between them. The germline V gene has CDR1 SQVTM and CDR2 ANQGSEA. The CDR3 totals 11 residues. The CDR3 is CSVERNTEAFF. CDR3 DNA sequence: TGCAGCGTTGAGAGAAACACTGAAGCTTTCTTT.

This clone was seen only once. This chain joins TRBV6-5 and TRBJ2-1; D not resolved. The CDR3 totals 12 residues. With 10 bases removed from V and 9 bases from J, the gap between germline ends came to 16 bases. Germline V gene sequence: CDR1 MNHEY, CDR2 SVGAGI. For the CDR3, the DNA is TGTGCCACCTCGACCGGCCCCGGTGAGCAGTTCTTC. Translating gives CATSTGPGEQFF.

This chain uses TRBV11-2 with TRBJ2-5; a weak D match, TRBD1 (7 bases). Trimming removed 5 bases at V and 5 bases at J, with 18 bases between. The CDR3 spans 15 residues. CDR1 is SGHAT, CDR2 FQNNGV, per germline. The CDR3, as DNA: TGTGCCAGCAGCCCTCCCCGCGGGACAGCGGAGACCCAGTACTTC. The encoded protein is CASSPPRGTAETQYF.

DNA of the CDR3: TGCGCCAGCAGCCAAGGACAACCTAACACTGAAGCTTTCTTT. Translated, it gives CASSQGQPNTEAFF. The V gene is TRBV4-3, the J gene TRBJ1-1; D is unresolved. This CDR3 contains 14 residues. CDR1 and CDR2 (germline): LGHNA, YSLEER. The ends were cut back, 1 base at V and 2 bases at J, with 8 bases in the middle.

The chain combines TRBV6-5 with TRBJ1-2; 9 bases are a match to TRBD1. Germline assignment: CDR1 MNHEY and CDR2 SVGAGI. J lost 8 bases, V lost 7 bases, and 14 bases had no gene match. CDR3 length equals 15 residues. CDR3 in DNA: TGTGCCAGCAAAATTCCGGGACAGGGCTCACCGGGCTACACCTTC. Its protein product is CASKIPGQGSPGYTF.

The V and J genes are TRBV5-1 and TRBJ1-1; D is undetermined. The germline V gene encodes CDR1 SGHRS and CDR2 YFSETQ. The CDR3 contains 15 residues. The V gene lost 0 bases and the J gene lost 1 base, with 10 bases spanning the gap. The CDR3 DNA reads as TGCGCCAGCAGCTTGGACGGGATGTCGAACACTGAAGCTTTCTTT. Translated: CASSLDGMSNTEAFF. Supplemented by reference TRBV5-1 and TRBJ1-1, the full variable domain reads KAGVTQTPRYLIKTRGQQVTLSCSPISGHRSVSWYQQTPGQGLQFLFEYFSETQRNKGNFPGRFSGRQFSNSRSEMNVSTLELGDSALYLCASSLDGMSNTEAFFGQGTRLTVV.

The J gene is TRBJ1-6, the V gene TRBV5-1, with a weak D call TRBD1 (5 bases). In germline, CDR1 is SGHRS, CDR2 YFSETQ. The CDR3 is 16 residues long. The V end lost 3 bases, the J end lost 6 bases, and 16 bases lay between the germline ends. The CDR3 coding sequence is TGCGCCAGCAGCTCTGAACCCGGGGGGGGTAATTCACCCCTCCACTTT. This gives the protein CASSSEPGGGNSPLHF.

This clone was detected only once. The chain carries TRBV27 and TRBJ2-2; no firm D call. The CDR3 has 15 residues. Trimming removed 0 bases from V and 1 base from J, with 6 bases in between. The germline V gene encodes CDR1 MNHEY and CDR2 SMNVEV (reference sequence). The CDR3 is CASSLSSGNTGELFF. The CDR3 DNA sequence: TGTGCCAGCAGTTTATCCTCGGGGAACACCGGGGAGCTGTTTTTT.

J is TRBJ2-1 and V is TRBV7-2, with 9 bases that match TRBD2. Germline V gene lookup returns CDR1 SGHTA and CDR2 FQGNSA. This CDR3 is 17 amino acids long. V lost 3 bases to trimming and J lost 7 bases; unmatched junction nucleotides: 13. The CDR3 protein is CASSFGSPTSGLNEQFF. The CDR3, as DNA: TGTGCCAGCAGCTTTGGCTCGCCAACTAGCGGGTTAAATGAGCAGTTCTTC.

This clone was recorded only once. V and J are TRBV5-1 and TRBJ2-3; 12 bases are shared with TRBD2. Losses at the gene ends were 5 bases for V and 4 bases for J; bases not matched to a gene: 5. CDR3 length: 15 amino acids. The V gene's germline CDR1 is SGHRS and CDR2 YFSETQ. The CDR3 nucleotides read TGCGCCAGCAGGGCTAGCGGGGGGGGCTCAGATACGCAGTATTTT. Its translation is CASRASGGGSDTQYF.